A selection of T cell receptor beta chains follows, all from one sample in a study of blood T cell repertoires in COVID-19. Some clones are missing from TCRdb's copy, which holds only in-frame ones; the method was immunoSEQ multiplex PCR. The sample has approximately 50,000 clones, about 89% seen once. The sequencing input was peripheral blood. The receptors come from a human donor in a cohort sampled during active COVID-19. Each CDR3 is given with its conserved first and last residue. The D gene is left open where the match is weak. Rows may omit the clone size; those that give it use once, few, many or a size class.

J gene,D gene,V gene,clone size,CDR3 protein,CDR3 DNA
TRBJ1-1,-,TRBV6-6,-,CASGGDEAFF,TGTGCCAGCGGGGGGGATGAAGCTTTCTTT
TRBJ2-1,TRBD2,TRBV5-1,-,CASSSSGGTKRQFF,TGCGCCAGCAGCAGTAGCGGGGGGACCAAGAGGCAGTTCTTC
TRBJ1-1,-,TRBV7-2,-,CASSLTAANTEAFF,TGTGCCAGCAGCTTAACAGCAGCCAACACTGAAGCTTTCTTT
TRBJ1-4,-,TRBV7-9,-,CASSPTSRDEKLFF,TGTGCCAGCAGCCCTACCTCCAGGGATGAAAAACTGTTTTTT
TRBJ2-2,TRBD2,TRBV7-6,-,CASSLARGTGELFF,TGTGCCAGCAGCTTAGCGCGGGGGACCGGGGAGCTGTTTTTT
TRBJ1-3,TRBD1,TRBV6-5,-,CASSSDRVAGNTIYF,TGTGCCAGCAGTTCGGACAGGGTGGCTGGAAACACCATATATTTT
TRBJ1-2,-,TRBV4-3,once,CASSQAGGRYGYTF,TGCGCCAGCAGCCAAGCGGGAGGGCGTTATGGCTACACCTTC
TRBJ1-4,-,TRBV9,-,CASSSHGSEKLFF,TGTGCCAGCAGCTCCCATGGTAGTGAAAAACTGTTTTTT
TRBJ2-3,-,TRBV4-3,-,CASSQDRAAGDTQYF,TGCGCCAGCAGCCAAGATAGGGCGGCGGGAGATACGCAGTATTTT
TRBJ2-1,TRBD2,TRBV19,-,CASSISAGEVNEQFF,TGTGCCAGTAGTATTTCAGCGGGAGAGGTTAATGAGCAGTTCTTC
TRBJ2-2,-,TRBV9,-,CASTALREGIPGELFF,TGTGCCAGCACCGCTTTGCGCGAGGGAATCCCCGGGGAGCTGTTTTTT
TRBJ2-3,-,TRBV6-2/TRBV6-3,once,CASSYQGPITDTQYF,TGTGCCAGCAGTTACCAGGGCCCGATCACAGATACGCAGTATTTT
TRBJ2-3,TRBD2,TRBV7-3,-,CASSPTGGGGSTDTQYF,TGTGCCAGCAGCCCCACGGGGGGAGGTGGGAGCACAGATACGCAGTATTTT
TRBJ1-6,-,TRBV6-4,-,CASSSSLQGDYNSPLHF,TGTGCCAGCAGTTCTTCCCTACAGGGCGACTATAATTCACCCCTCCACTTT
TRBJ1-2,TRBD1,TRBV5-1,-,CASSSGQGARGYTF,TGCGCCAGCAGCTCCGGACAGGGGGCGAGAGGCTACACCTTC
TRBJ2-1,TRBD1,TRBV6-5,once,CASKMDRGTYNEQFF,TGTGCCAGCAAAATGGACAGGGGGACCTACAATGAGCAGTTCTTC
TRBJ2-5,-,TRBV3-1/TRBV3-2,-,CASSQDRQEETQYF,TGTGCCAGCAGCCAAGATCGACAGGAAGAGACCCAGTACTTC
TRBJ1-6,-,TRBV7-6,few,CASSLGQSNSPLHF,TGTGCCAGCAGCTTAGGACAGAGCAATTCACCCCTCCACTTT
TRBJ2-5,TRBD1,TRBV28,-,CASNRRQGAGETQYF,TGTGCCAGCAACAGGCGACAGGGGGCAGGAGAGACCCAGTACTTC
TRBJ1-3,TRBD1,TRBV4-3,-,CASSQERGQGPLGNTIYF,TGCGCCAGCAGCCAAGAACGAGGACAGGGGCCCCTTGGAAACACCATATATTTT
TRBJ1-2,-,TRBV6-5,-,CASSYGTFGGGYTF,TGTGCCAGCAGTTACGGGACTTTCGGGGGTGGCTACACCTTC
TRBJ1-2,TRBD1,TRBV10-3,-,CAIRSGTAIGYTF,TGTGCCATCAGGTCCGGGACAGCGATCGGCTACACCTTC
TRBJ2-7,TRBD2,TRBV5-1,few,CASSLTSGSYEQYF,TGCGCCAGCAGCTTAACTAGCGGGTCCTACGAGCAGTACTTC
TRBJ2-1,-,TRBV6-5,-,CASSYVTGSSYNEQFF,TGTGCCAGCAGTTACGTCACGGGAAGCTCCTACAATGAGCAGTTCTTC
TRBJ1-6,-,TRBV7-2,-,CASSAQRQYNSPLHF,TGTGCCAGCAGCGCCCAGAGACAGTATAATTCACCCCTCCACTTT
TRBJ2-5,-,TRBV29-1,-,CSGIRQTQETQYF,TGCAGCGGGATTCGACAGACACAAGAGACCCAGTACTTC
TRBJ2-5,TRBD1,TRBV24-1,-,CATSDTGQGARETQYF,TGTGCCACCAGTGACACGGGACAGGGGGCCAGAGAGACCCAGTACTTC
TRBJ2-7,TRBD1,TRBV5-1,-,CASSWDRPSYEQYF,TGCGCCAGCAGCTGGGACAGGCCCTCCTACGAGCAGTACTTC
TRBJ2-3,TRBD2,TRBV5-8,-,CASSLLLAGGTASTDTQYF,TGTGCCAGCAGCTTATTACTAGCGGGGGGAACGGCTAGCACAGATACGCAGTATTTT
TRBJ2-3,TRBD2,TRBV7-3,-,CASSPSGGITDTQYF,TGTGCCAGCAGCCCTAGCGGGGGGATCACAGATACGCAGTATTTT
TRBJ2-5,-,TRBV30,-,CAWSVLEETQYF,TGTGCCTGGAGTGTATTGGAGGAGACCCAGTACTTC
TRBJ1-2,TRBD1,TRBV9,-,CASSAGTGEIYGYTF,TGTGCCAGCAGCGCCGGGACAGGGGAAATCTATGGCTACACCTTC
TRBJ1-5,TRBD1,TRBV13,-,CASSMRTGSGNQPQHF,TGTGCCAGCAGCATGCGGACAGGGAGCGGCAATCAGCCCCAGCATTTT
TRBJ1-6,-,TRBV10-3,few,CAISEGRAAYNSPLHF,TGTGCCATCAGTGAGGGCAGGGCCGCCTATAATTCACCCCTCCACTTT
TRBJ1-4,TRBD1,TRBV19,-,CASSPRTGGTTNEKLFF,TGTGCCAGTAGTCCCCGGACAGGGGGCACAACTAATGAAAAACTGTTTTTT
TRBJ1-4,TRBD1,TRBV5-1,-,CASSFSGTGSNEKLFF,TGCGCCAGCAGTTTCTCCGGGACAGGTTCTAATGAAAAACTGTTTTTT
TRBJ2-2,-,TRBV11-2,-,CASSTRQDTGELFF,TGTGCCAGCAGCACCAGACAGGACACCGGGGAGCTGTTTTTT
TRBJ2-1,TRBD2,TRBV7-9,-,CASRLYGGLNNEQFF,TGTGCCAGCAGGCTGTATGGGGGACTAAACAATGAGCAGTTCTTC
TRBJ2-1,TRBD2,TRBV6-5,-,CASSYGIRGGVNEQFF,TGTGCCAGCAGTTACGGGATTCGGGGGGGCGTCAATGAGCAGTTCTTC
TRBJ1-2,TRBD1,TRBV28,-,CASSFPRTGNYGYTF,TGTGCCAGCAGTTTCCCACGGACAGGAAACTATGGCTACACCTTC
TRBJ2-1,-,TRBV27,-,CATDRPRRRAEQFF,TGTGCCACCGACCGACCGCGGAGGAGGGCTGAGCAGTTCTTC
TRBJ2-1,TRBD1,TRBV7-9,-,CASSQGQGWGEQFF,TGTGCCAGCAGCCAGGGACAGGGGTGGGGTGAGCAGTTCTTC
TRBJ1-2,-,TRBV5-6,-,CASSLVKSSSWYGYTF,TGTGCCAGCAGCTTGGTTAAGAGCTCTAGCTGGTATGGCTACACCTTC
TRBJ1-2,TRBD1,TRBV3-1/TRBV3-2,-,CASSQEGGANSYGYTF,TGTGCCAGCAGCCAAGAAGGGGGCGCGAACAGCTATGGCTACACCTTC
TRBJ2-5,-,TRBV7-9,-,CASSLSFAGETQYF,TGTGCCAGCAGCTTAAGCTTTGCCGGAGAGACCCAGTACTTC
TRBJ2-7,TRBD1,TRBV15,once,CATSRGRGTGTYEQYF,TGTGCCACCAGCAGAGGTAGGGGGACAGGGACCTACGAGCAGTACTTC
TRBJ2-1,-,TRBV7-3,-,CASSLTMGTINNEQFF,TGTGCCAGCAGCTTAACGATGGGCACCATAAACAATGAGCAGTTCTTC
TRBJ1-2,-,TRBV5-6,few,CASSTYSASNYGYTF,TGTGCCAGCAGCACCTACAGTGCCTCTAACTATGGCTACACCTTC
TRBJ2-3,TRBD1,TRBV29-1,-,CSADDRGPSTDTQYF,TGCAGCGCCGATGACAGGGGGCCTTCCACAGATACGCAGTATTTT